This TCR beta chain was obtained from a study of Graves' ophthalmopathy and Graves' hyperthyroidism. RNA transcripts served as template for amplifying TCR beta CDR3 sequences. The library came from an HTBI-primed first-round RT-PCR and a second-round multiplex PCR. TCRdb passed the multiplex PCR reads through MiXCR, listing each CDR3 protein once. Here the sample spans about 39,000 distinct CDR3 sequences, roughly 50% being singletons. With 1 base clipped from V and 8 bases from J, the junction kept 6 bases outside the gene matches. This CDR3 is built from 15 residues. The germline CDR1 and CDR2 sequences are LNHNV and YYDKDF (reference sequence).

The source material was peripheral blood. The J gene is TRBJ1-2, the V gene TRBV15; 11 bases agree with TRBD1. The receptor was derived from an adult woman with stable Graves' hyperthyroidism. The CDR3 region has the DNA TGTGCCACCAGCAGAGGGACAGGGGGCGCGGCAGGCTACACCTTC. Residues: CATSRGTGGAAGYTF. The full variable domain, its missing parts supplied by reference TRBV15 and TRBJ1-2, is DAMVIQNPRYQVTQFGKPVTLSCSQTLNHNVMYWYQQKSSQAPKLLFHYYDKDFNNEADTPDNFQSRRPNTSFCFLDIRSPGLGDTAMYLCATSRGTGGAAGYTFGSGTRLTVV.